The rows below give T cell receptor beta chains drawn from one sample of a study of blood T cell repertoires in COVID-19. Sequenced by immunoSEQ multiplex PCR; TCRdb stores in-frame clones only, minus some. The top ten clones hold approximately 3.8% of a sample with approximately 150,000 clones, roughly nine tenths of them seen once. Specimen: PBMCs or T cells enriched from blood (not recorded which). These receptors were taken from a woman between 40 and 55 years old who had been exposed to COVID-19. CDR3s include the opening cysteine and the closing phenylalanine or tryptophan. The D gene is left open where the match is weak. Not every row has a clone size; where given, it reads once, few, many or a size class.

V gene	J gene	D gene	clone size	CDR3 protein	CDR3 DNA
TRBV29-1	TRBJ2-7	.	.	CSVGDNSYEQYF	TGCAGCGTTGGTGACAATTCCTACGAGCAGTACTTC
TRBV11-2	TRBJ2-1	TRBD2	.	CASSLVTGTSGRPGEQFF	TGTGCCAGCAGCTTAGTGACAGGGACTAGCGGGAGGCCGGGGGAGCAGTTCTTC
TRBV19	TRBJ2-3	TRBD2	.	CASSGEGTDTQYF	TGTGCCAGTAGTGGGGAGGGAACAGATACGCAGTATTTT
TRBV7-3	TRBJ2-5	.	.	CASSLFERETQYF	TGTGCCAGCAGCTTATTCGAGAGAGAGACCCAGTACTTC
TRBV3-1/TRBV3-2	TRBJ2-2	TRBD1	.	CASSLGQGKMGGELFF	TGTGCCAGCAGTCTTGGACAGGGAAAGATGGGCGGGGAGCTGTTTTTT
TRBV6-5	TRBJ1-5	.	.	CASTYGGNQPQHF	TGTGCCAGCACCTACGGGGGAAATCAGCCCCAGCATTTT
TRBV2	TRBJ2-1	.	.	CASSLSRGSLRNEQFF	TGTGCCAGCAGTCTCAGCCGAGGGTCCCTTCGCAATGAGCAGTTCTTC
TRBV11-3	TRBJ2-1	.	.	CASSLSGMHEQFF	TGTGCCAGCAGCTTGTCAGGGATGCATGAGCAGTTCTTC
TRBV7-2	TRBJ2-5	TRBD1	.	CASSLGTGHAETQYF	TGTGCCAGCAGCTTAGGGACAGGGCACGCAGAGACCCAGTACTTC
TRBV21-1	TRBJ1-6	.	.	CASSKVKDSLKSALHF	TGTGCCAGCAGCAAAGTTAAGGATAGCCTTAAATCGGCCCTCCACTTT
TRBV7-2	TRBJ2-5	TRBD1	.	CASSSDRGAQETQYF	TGTGCCAGCAGCAGTGACAGGGGGGCCCAAGAGACCCAGTACTTC
TRBV4-1	TRBJ2-1	.	.	CASARQAQSKDEQFF	TGCGCCAGCGCCCGACAGGCCCAGAGCAAGGACGAGCAGTTCTTC
TRBV27	TRBJ1-6	.	.	CASRRTGQGLNSPLHF	TGTGCCAGCAGACGAACAGGGCAGGGCCTTAATTCACCCCTCCACTTT
TRBV11-2	TRBJ1-1	TRBD1	.	CASSPQTGWVAFF	TGTGCCAGCAGCCCCCAGACAGGGTGGGTAGCTTTCTTT
TRBV9	TRBJ2-1	TRBD2	.	CASSPRLGLAVDNEQFF	TGTGCCAGCAGCCCCCGGTTAGGACTAGCGGTAGACAATGAGCAGTTCTTC
TRBV5-1	TRBJ2-3	TRBD2	.	CASSFGRGRFDTQYF	TGCGCCAGCAGCTTCGGGCGCGGGAGGTTCGATACGCAGTATTTT
TRBV2	TRBJ2-3	.	.	CASSLDSSSDTQYF	TGTGCCAGCAGTCTAGACAGCTCTTCCGATACGCAGTATTTT
TRBV3-1/TRBV3-2	TRBJ2-2	.	.	CASSQQSTSRTGELFF	TGTGCCAGCAGCCAACAATCGACTAGTCGCACCGGGGAGCTGTTTTTT
TRBV4-1	TRBJ1-1	.	once	CASSQDRTGNTEAFF	TGCGCCAGCAGCCAAGATAGAACAGGAAACACTGAAGCTTTCTTT
TRBV6-4	TRBJ1-1	TRBD1	.	CASSDSRTGRSEAFF	TGTGCCAGCAGTGACTCGAGGACAGGACGATCCGAAGCTTTCTTT
TRBV10-3	TRBJ2-7	TRBD1	.	CAISPGQGAAEQYF	TGTGCCATCAGTCCGGGACAGGGGGCGGCCGAGCAGTACTTC
TRBV29-1	TRBJ2-7	.	.	CSVEDRERETYEQYF	TGCAGCGTTGAAGATCGGGAGAGGGAGACCTACGAGCAGTACTTC
TRBV19	TRBJ1-1	.	.	CASSGQTGTEAFF	TGTGCCAGTAGCGGACAGACGGGGACTGAAGCTTTCTTT
TRBV5-4	TRBJ1-1	.	.	CASSLEGDGEAFF	TGTGCCAGCAGCTTGGAGGGGGATGGAGAAGCTTTCTTT
TRBV24-1	TRBJ2-3	TRBD2	.	CATSEGLAGNTDTQYF	TGTGCCACCAGTGAAGGACTAGCGGGGAACACAGATACGCAGTATTTT
TRBV2	TRBJ1-3	.	.	CASSQTPESGNTIYF	TGTGCCAGCAGCCAGACCCCGGAGTCTGGAAACACCATATATTTT
TRBV5-1	TRBJ2-3	TRBD1	.	CASSKETGETDTQYF	TGCGCCAGCAGCAAAGAGACAGGGGAGACAGATACGCAGTATTTT